Shown below are 27 T cell receptor beta chains from a single sample sequenced in a study of T-cell memory formation after mild COVID-19. TCRdb recomputed calls from the 5' RACE reads with MiXCR, one row per CDR3 protein. The sample includes roughly 400,000 distinct CDR3 sequences, 20% to 30% seen only once; the top ten take roughly 9.7%. The sample was PBMCs or a T cell subset sorted from them (not recorded which). These receptors all stem from an adult woman who had mild COVID-19 (a few samples of this study predate the infection). Cell type and time point are not known.

The rearrangement uses TRBV12-3 or TRBV12-4 and TRBJ1-1; the match to TRBD1 covers 8 bases. After removal of 8 bases from V and 6 bases from J, the junction contained 8 bases not matched to a gene. The CDR3 totals 13 residues. CDR3 amino acids: CASRTGTRAEAFF. The CDR3 DNA reads TGTGCCAGCCGGACAGGGACTAGGGCTGAAGCTTTCTTT.

The rearrangement joins TRBV27 to TRBJ2-1, with unresolved D. V lost 8 bases and J lost 0, with 11 bases in between. The V gene's germline CDR1 is MNHEY and CDR2 SMNVEV (reference sequence). The CDR3 has 14 residues. The CDR3 reads CASSGFGSYNEQFF. CDR3 in DNA: TGTGCCAGCTCTGGATTCGGCTCCTACAATGAGCAGTTCTTC.

This clonotype was recorded a few times. The gene calls are TRBV5-1 and TRBJ2-7; possible D gene TRBD2, 5 bases. With 9 bases removed from V and 7 bases from J, the gap between germline ends came to 14 bases. The CDR3 length is 11 residues. Germline V gene data show CDR1 as SGHRS and CDR2 as YFSETQ. This chain's CDR3 is CAIPGSREQYF. DNA for the CDR3: TGCGCCATCCCGGGGAGCCGGGAGCAGTACTTC.

This clonotype was counted between two and nine times. This chain joins TRBV5-1 and TRBJ2-7, with D possibly matching TRBD1 (6 bases). The CDR3 has 15 residues. CDR1 and CDR2 from the germline V gene are SGHRS and YFSETQ. The V gene lost 2 bases and the J gene lost 3 bases, with 15 bases spanning the gap. The CDR3 nucleotides are TGCGCCAGCAGCTTTTCAGGGGACGGAGTCTACGAGCAGTACTTC. Protein sequence: CASSFSGDGVYEQYF.

The genes are TRBV5-6 and TRBJ2-3; D not resolved. The germline V and J ends were trimmed by 5 bases and 1 base, with 14 bases remaining between them. In germline, CDR1 is SGHDT, CDR2 YYEEEE. The CDR3 consists of 15 residues. This CDR3 reads CASRRYGQRTDTQYF. The CDR3 DNA sequence: TGTGCCAGCAGACGATACGGCCAGCGCACAGATACGCAGTATTTT.

This clonotype was observed a handful of times. The V and J genes are TRBV6-2 or TRBV6-3 and TRBJ2-7; possibly TRBD2 for D (5 bases). The germline CDR1 and CDR2 sequences are MNHEY and SVGEGT. Trimming pared 8 bases from V and 1 base from J, leaving 15 bases between. CDR3 length: 14 amino acids. The CDR3 loop is CASRPGSESYEQYF. CDR3 DNA: TGTGCCAGCCGCCCGGGGAGCGAGTCCTACGAGCAGTACTTC.

A few counts support this clonotype. This chain links TRBV7-9 with TRBJ2-7; maybe TRBD2 (6 bases). The CDR3 loop spans 13 amino acids. CDR1 and CDR2 (germline): SEHNR, FQNEAQ (reference sequence). The V gene lost 5 bases and the J gene lost 3 bases, with 11 bases spanning the gap. This CDR3 is CASSGGARYEQYF. CDR3 DNA sequence: TGTGCCAGCAGCGGAGGGGCCCGCTACGAGCAGTACTTC.

This chain joins TRBV3-1 and TRBJ2-2, with 9 bases aligning to TRBD2. CDR3 length: 16 residues. Germline CDR1 reads LGHDT; CDR2 reads YNNKEL (reference sequence). V was pared by 6 bases and J by 2 bases, with 7 bases of the junction left unmatched. CDR3 sequence reads: CASSPLTSGNTGELFF. The CDR3 coding sequence is TGTGCCAGCAGTCCTCTGACTAGCGGCAACACCGGGGAGCTGTTTTTT.

The V gene is TRBV7-9, the J gene TRBJ1-6; D may be TRBD1 (5 bases). The CDR3 length is 16 residues. Germline V lookup: CDR1 SEHNR, CDR2 FQNEAQ (reference sequence). V lost 1 base and J 8 bases, leaving 15 bases between the germline ends. CDR3 in DNA: TGTGCCAGCAGCTTAGGGAGCGGGGGAAGGTATTCACCCCTCCACTTT. Translating it yields CASSLGSGGRYSPLHF.

This clonotype was picked up a small number of times. The V call is TRBV7-9, the J call TRBJ1-2; no firm D call. The CDR3 is made up of 15 amino acids. The germline CDR1 and CDR2 sequences are SEHNR and FQNEAQ (reference sequence). Trimming removed 1 base at V and 0 bases at J, with 9 bases between. The chain's CDR3 is CASSLVQISNYGYTF. The DNA of the CDR3 is TGTGCCAGCAGCTTAGTTCAGATTTCTAACTATGGCTACACCTTC. The full variable domain, with the rest looked up from reference TRBV7-9 and TRBJ1-2, is DTGVSQNPRHKITKRGQNVTFRCDPISEHNRLYWYRQTLGQGPEFLTYFQNEAQLEKSRLLSDRFSAERPKGSFSTLEIQRTEQGDSAMYLCASSLVQISNYGYTFGSGTRLTVV.

This clonotype was found a few times. This chain links TRBV5-1 with TRBJ1-6; D might be TRBD1 (5 bases). The V and J ends lost 0 bases and 10 bases respectively, with 14 bases between them. This CDR3 region has 15 residues. Germline V gives CDR1 SGHRS, CDR2 YFSETQ. The CDR3 loop reads CASSLEGPGRSPLHF. The DNA of the CDR3 is TGCGCCAGCAGCTTGGAGGGACCAGGCAGGTCACCCCTCCACTTT.

This clonotype turned up a few times. The chain employs TRBV12-3 or TRBV12-4 and TRBJ2-3; 9 nucleotides line up with TRBD2. CDR3 length: 15 residues. After removal of 4 bases from V and 4 bases from J, the junction contained 6 bases not matched to a gene. The CDR3 nucleotides read TGTGCCAGCAGTTCAGGCGGGAGGGCGCCAGATACGCAGTATTTT. It translates to CASSSGGRAPDTQYF.

This chain joins TRBV4-1 and TRBJ1-2, with 8 positions matching TRBD1. J gave up 6 bases and V 4 bases, and 10 bases lay outside the gene matches. This CDR3 comprises 15 residues. Germline loops: CDR1 MGHRA, CDR2 YSYEKL. CDR3 coding DNA: TGCGCCAGCAGCCGCACTTCGGCAGGGGGCAATGGCTACACCTTC. Protein sequence: CASSRTSAGGNGYTF.

This clonotype was counted between two and nine times. J is TRBJ2-7 and V is TRBV3-2; TRBD2 is taken as the D call from the table, unchecked against the DNA. TRBV3-2 is marked as a pseudogene. The CDR3 length is 18 residues. Here the CDR3 reads CASSQDRTSGPSSYEQYF. The CDR3 DNA is TGTGCCAGCAGCCAAGATCGGACTAGCGGGCCGAGCTCCTACGAGCAGTACTTC.

This clonotype was seen many times. CDR3 DNA sequence: TGTGCCAGCAGCCCCACTACCCCCGGCCCTGGCGGAGGGGCAGATACGCAGTATTTT. Its protein product is CASSPTTPGPGGGADTQYF. The rearrangement joins TRBV7-3 to TRBJ2-3; D possibly corresponds to TRBD2 (6 bases). This CDR3 is 19 amino acids long. In germline, CDR1 is SGHTA, CDR2 FQGTGA. The V and J ends lost 5 bases and 4 bases respectively, with 28 bases between them.

This sequence joins TRBV5-1 and TRBJ2-3; 9 positions match TRBD1. The CDR3 is 16 residues long. V lost 4 bases, J lost 0 bases, and 6 bases stayed unmatched. Germline CDR1 reads SGHRS; CDR2 reads YFSETQ. CDR3 in amino acids: CASSGTGGLSTDTQYF. The CDR3 DNA reads TGCGCCAGCAGCGGAACAGGGGGCCTTAGCACAGATACGCAGTATTTT.

This clonotype occurred a few times. The V gene is TRBV3-1, the J gene TRBJ1-2, with D maybe TRBD1 (5 bases). There are 15 residues in the CDR3. V was cut by 7 bases and J by 2 bases, with 17 bases left in between. CDR1 is LGHDT and CDR2 is YNNKEL in the germline V gene (reference sequence). The CDR3 nucleotides read TGTGCCAGCAACCTGGGGGGTAGACGGAACTATGGCTACACCTTC. Translating gives CASNLGGRRNYGYTF.

The gene calls are TRBV18 and TRBJ1-1, with D unresolved. With 1 base removed from V and 6 bases from J, the gap between germline ends came to 12 bases. CDR3 size: 14 residues. Germline values: CDR1 KGHSH, CDR2 LQKENI. The CDR3 here is CASSPQGPPSEAFF. For the CDR3, the DNA is TGTGCCAGCTCACCACAGGGCCCCCCTTCTGAAGCTTTCTTT.

V usage is TRBV12-3 or TRBV12-4 and J usage is TRBJ1-1, with 7 positions matching TRBD1. Trimming at V came to 5 bases and at J to 0 bases, leaving 6 bases not matched to a gene. This CDR3 is 15 amino acids long. CDR3 residues: CASSPRQGMNTEAFF. CDR3 in DNA: TGTGCCAGCAGTCCCCGACAGGGTATGAACACTGAAGCTTTCTTT.

This clonotype was detected only a few times. This chain's CDR3 is CASSLGTSGRWKTDTQYF. Written as DNA, the CDR3 is TGTGCCAGCAGTTTGGGGACTAGCGGGAGGTGGAAGACAGATACGCAGTATTTT. This chain connects TRBV28 to TRBJ2-3; 15 bases line up with TRBD2. The CDR3 is 18 amino acids. CDR1 and CDR2 from the germline V gene are MDHEN and SYDVKM. Trimming at V came to 3 bases and at J to 3 bases, leaving 7 bases not matched to a gene. Variable domain in full (rest from reference TRBV28 and TRBJ2-3): DVKVTQSSRYLVKRTGEKVFLECVQDMDHENMFWYRQDPGLGLRLIYFSYDVKMKEKGDIPEGYSVSREKKERFSLILESASTNQTSMYLCASSLGTSGRWKTDTQYFGPGTRLTVL.

This clonotype was seen only a few times. V usage is TRBV5-5 and J usage is TRBJ1-4, with D maybe TRBD1 (5 bases). CDR1 SGHKS and CDR2 YYEKEE come from the germline V gene (reference sequence). With 10 bases removed from V and 3 bases from J, the gap between germline ends came to 13 bases. The CDR3 is 13 amino acids. The CDR3 nucleotides are TGTGCCCCCCAGGGTGGGGCTAATGAAAAACTGTTTTTT. As protein: CAPQGGANEKLFF.

This clonotype was counted many times. The chain combines TRBV28 with TRBJ2-5, with TRBD2 matching 8 bases. V shed 1 base, J shed 4 bases, and the junction held 11 bases outside the gene matches. The CDR3 extends over 17 amino acids. Germline-derived CDR1 and CDR2 are MDHEN and SYDVKM. CDR3 region: CASSLSRGLGSLETQYF. The DNA for the CDR3 is TGTGCCAGCAGTTTATCTCGGGGACTAGGCTCGTTAGAGACCCAGTACTTC.

A few counts support this clonotype. The rearrangement links TRBV6-2 or TRBV6-3 to TRBJ2-1; 8 nucleotides agree with TRBD2. In germline, CDR1 is MNHEY, CDR2 SVGEGT. The CDR3 length is 15 residues. Germline trimming cut 3 bases from V and 5 bases from J; bases unmatched to any gene: 6. The CDR3 DNA is TGTGCCAGCAGTTATTCTTACGGGAGGGACAATGAGCAGTTCTTC. Its protein is CASSYSYGRDNEQFF.

This clonotype was counted between two and nine times. This CDR3 reads CASSQDNVERGARGETQYF. The DNA of the CDR3 is TGTGCCAGCAGCCAAGATAACGTCGAGCGGGGGGCCCGGGGAGAGACCCAGTACTTC. The chain joins TRBV4-2 to TRBJ2-5, with 9 bases aligning to TRBD2. V gave up 0 bases and J gave up 4 bases; unmatched junction bases: 15. Germline V gene sequence: CDR1 LGHNA, CDR2 YNFKEQ. The CDR3 length is 19 residues.

This clonotype ranks as medium-sized (0.01 to 0.1%). The V call is TRBV15, the J call TRBJ2-3; TRBD2 matches 9 bases. Germline-derived CDR1 and CDR2 are LNHNV and YYDKDF (reference sequence). The CDR3 has 13 residues. The V segment lost 7 bases and the J segment 8 bases; nucleotides outside the gene matches: 7. The CDR3 DNA reads as TGTGCCACCACGGCGGGGGGGCTGGGTACGCAGTATTTT. This encodes CATTAGGLGTQYF.

V usage is TRBV18 and J usage is TRBJ1-1; TRBD1 might be the D (5 bases). The ends were cut back, 6 bases at V and 5 bases at J, with 13 bases in the middle. This CDR3 has 13 residues. Germline-derived CDR1 and CDR2 are KGHSH and LQKENI. CDR3 in DNA: TGTGCCAGCTCCGCGAAGCGGGGGACTGAAGCTTTCTTT. Its protein is CASSAKRGTEAFF.

This clonotype showed up just a few times. The rearrangement links TRBV5-1 to TRBJ1-1, with a possible D match to TRBD1 (5 bases). The germline V gene encodes CDR1 SGHRS and CDR2 YFSETQ. This CDR3 contains 16 residues. V was clipped by 4 bases and J by 0 bases, with 16 bases between them. This CDR3 reads CASSVEGGTVNTEAFF. CDR3 bases: TGCGCCAGCAGCGTGGAGGGAGGGACGGTGAACACTGAAGCTTTCTTT.